This paragraph reports one TCR beta chain. Different DNA sequences within this sample yield the same CDR3. These data come from a study of control samples from healthy donors and cancer patients. TCRdb's table, derived via immunoSEQ multiplex PCR, lists solely in-frame clones and lacks some. Found here are 40,000 or so clones, about 86% of them singletons; the top ten hold 20% to 25%. The V gene's germline CDR1 is SGDLS and CDR2 YYNGEE. The CDR3 totals 13 residues. Trimming removed 0 bases at V and 8 bases at J, with 11 bases between. Sequences were obtained from PBMCs. The receptor comes from a woman between 55 and 75 years old with lung cancer. The chain employs TRBV9 and TRBJ2-5; D is unresolved. The CDR3 coding sequence is TGTGCCAGCAGCGTAGCCCAATTGGAAACCCAGTACTTC. Amino acids: CASSVAQLETQYF.